One and the same sample provided the 32 T cell receptor beta chains below, sequenced in a study of T cells of healthy individuals. MiXCR was run by TCRdb on the 5' RACE reads, yielding one entry per CDR3 protein. The sample contains about 63,000 distinct CDR3 sequences, 15% to 20% of which appear only once. These receptors were taken from a human donor in good health.

This clonotype was found many times. The chain links TRBV3-1 to TRBJ2-5; the match to TRBD1 covers 8 bases. The CDR3 covers 16 residues. Germline V gene lookup returns CDR1 LGHDT and CDR2 YNNKEL (reference sequence). V shed 4 bases, J shed 2 bases, and the junction held 9 bases outside the gene matches. This CDR3 is CASSPGQGLQQETQYF. In nucleotides, the CDR3 is TGTGCCAGCAGCCCAGGACAGGGTTTGCAACAAGAGACCCAGTACTTC.

J is TRBJ2-7 and V is TRBV20-1; D is possibly TRBD1 (5 bases). Germline CDR1 DFQATT, CDR2 SNEGSKA (reference sequence). This CDR3 comprises 17 residues. V lost 3 bases to trimming and J lost 2 bases, with 23 bases between them. Written as DNA, the CDR3 is TGCAGTGCTAGGGTGTTCCGACTGGGTCCAGGGCCCTACGAGCAGTACTTC. Translating gives CSARVFRLGPGPYEQYF.

This clonotype was picked up many times. J is TRBJ1-4 and V is TRBV7-9; no definite D call. The CDR3 consists of 14 residues. Per germline, CDR1 SEHNR and CDR2 FQNEAQ (reference sequence). V lost 3 bases, J lost 8 bases, and 13 bases lay in between. The CDR3 region is CASSLDFVGEKLFF. The CDR3, as DNA: TGTGCCAGCAGCTTGGACTTCGTAGGGGAAAAACTGTTTTTT.

This clonotype was recorded many times. The genes are TRBV15 and TRBJ2-3; TRBD2 matches 8 bases. Unmatched junction bases numbered 8, after V lost 4 bases and J lost 5 bases. Germline V CDR1 and CDR2: LNHNV, YYDKDF (reference sequence). The CDR3 sequence is 15 residues long. CDR3 residues: CATSIISGVEDTQYF. The CDR3 region has the DNA TGTGCCACCAGCATCATTAGCGGGGTGGAAGATACGCAGTATTTT.

This clonotype was found a few times. The CDR3 reads CASRRGAILNTEAFF. The DNA of the CDR3 is TGTGCCAGCAGGCGCGGGGCCATCCTCAATACTGAAGCTTTCTTT. The chain uses TRBV6-2 or TRBV6-3 and TRBJ1-1; possible D gene TRBD1, 5 bases. In germline, CDR1 is MNHEY, CDR2 SVGEGT. The CDR3 is 15 amino acids. With 6 bases removed from V and 5 bases from J, the gap between germline ends came to 19 bases.

This clonotype was seen a handful of times. The J gene is TRBJ2-5, the V gene TRBV11-2; 12 bases are a match to TRBD2. Germline-derived CDR1 and CDR2 are SGHAT and FQNNGV. The V and J ends lost 3 bases and 2 bases, in that order; junction bases with no gene match: 4. CDR3 length: 16 residues. The CDR3 is CASSFSSGRGQETQYF. DNA for the CDR3: TGTGCCAGCAGCTTCTCTAGCGGGAGGGGACAAGAGACCCAGTACTTC.

This clonotype was observed a handful of times. This chain connects TRBV5-1 to TRBJ2-3; TRBD1 or TRBD2 may be the D gene (5 bases each). Per germline, CDR1 SGHRS and CDR2 YFSETQ. Trimming removed 1 base from V and 6 bases from J, with 15 bases in between. This CDR3 has 15 amino acids. The CDR3 is CASSLSLGVGDTQYF. CDR3 nucleotide sequence: TGCGCCAGCAGCTTGTCTTTGGGGGTCGGGGATACGCAGTATTTT.

CDR3: CATSRVAGGPGTGELFF. The CDR3 DNA sequence: TGTGCCACCAGCAGAGTTGCGGGGGGGCCGGGCACCGGGGAGCTGTTTTTT. The rearrangement joins TRBV15 to TRBJ2-2; the match to TRBD2 covers 9 bases. Losses at the gene ends were 1 base for V and 4 bases for J; bases not matched to a gene: 7. The CDR3 is made up of 17 amino acids. Germline CDR1 and CDR2: LNHNV and YYDKDF (reference sequence).

There are many counts of this clonotype. The chain links TRBV11-2 to TRBJ2-2; no definite D call. Between the trimmed V and J ends, which lost 1 base and 1 base, there was a span of 4 bases. From germline, CDR1 is SGHAT and CDR2 FQNNGV. The CDR3 length is 14 residues. CDR3 coding DNA: TGTGCCAGCAGCTTAGGGTTGAACACCGGGGAGCTGTTTTTT. Encoded protein: CASSLGLNTGELFF. Filled out from reference TRBV11-2 and TRBJ2-2, the complete variable domain reads EAGVAQSPRYKIIEKRQSVAFWCNPISGHATLYWYQQILGQGPKLLIQFQNNGVVDDSQLPKDRFSAERLKGVDSTLKIQPAKLEDSAVYLCASSLGLNTGELFFGEGSRLTVL.

The rearrangement joins TRBV20-1 to TRBJ2-7; 8 bases map to TRBD2. This CDR3 is built from 15 residues. V shed 5 bases, J shed 5 bases, and the junction held 14 bases outside the gene matches. CDR1 and CDR2 (germline): DFQATT, SNEGSKA (reference sequence). The CDR3 spells CSAPGRAGLVDEQYF. The CDR3 region has the DNA TGCAGTGCTCCAGGGAGGGCGGGACTAGTAGACGAGCAGTACTTC.

For this clonotype: A clone one base away is much larger, so this may be a read error. V usage is TRBV6-2 or TRBV6-3 and J usage is TRBJ2-7; no clear D gene. The germline V gene has CDR1 MNHEY and CDR2 SVGEGT. The CDR3 consists of 15 residues. Trimming left V 2 bases short and J 7 bases short, with 18 bases between. Written as DNA, the CDR3 is TGTGCCAGCAGTTACCCCGGGTACTCCTACAATGAGCAGTACTTC. It specifies CASSYPGYSYNEQYF.

The sample holds many counts of this clonotype. This chain uses TRBV28 with TRBJ1-5, with a weak D call TRBD1 (5 bases). Trimming left V 2 bases short and J 4 bases short, with 18 bases between. Germline V gives CDR1 MDHEN, CDR2 SYDVKM. This CDR3 is 17 amino acids long. Written as DNA, the CDR3 is TGTGCCAGCAGTTTAGGGGGGGACTTCTTTCGGAATCAGCCCCAGCATTTT. Protein sequence: CASSLGGDFFRNQPQHF.

This clonotype was seen repeatedly, ten times or more. This chain joins TRBV10-3 and TRBJ2-3; no definite D call. V lost 9 bases to trimming and J lost 6 bases, with 19 bases between them. Germline V gives CDR1 ENHRY, CDR2 SYGVKD. The CDR3 runs to 14 residues. The CDR3 coding sequence is TGTGCCATTGTACACGGCACAGCAGAGGATACGCAGTATTTT. This encodes CAIVHGTAEDTQYF.

This clonotype is classed as medium-sized. The chain joins TRBV29-1 to TRBJ2-3; maybe TRBD1 (5 bases). The germline V gene encodes CDR1 SQVTM and CDR2 ANQGSEA. The CDR3 has 14 amino acids. The V end lost 5 bases, the J end lost 8 bases, and 20 bases lay between the germline ends. The DNA of the CDR3 is TGCAGCGTTCAAGGGTCAGGGCTTACGGGTACGCAGTATTTT. The encoded protein is CSVQGSGLTGTQYF.

This clonotype has at least ten counts. The chain recombines TRBV28 with TRBJ1-2; D unresolved. Trimming left V 2 bases short and J 4 bases short, with 8 bases between. The CDR3 length is 13 residues. The germline V gene has CDR1 MDHEN and CDR2 SYDVKM. The CDR3 DNA reads as TGTGCCAGCAGTTTAGGGCGAAGCTATGGCTACACCTTC. Translation gives CASSLGRSYGYTF.

V usage is TRBV20-1 and J usage is TRBJ2-2; 8 positions agree with TRBD2. With 3 bases clipped from V and 6 bases from J, the junction kept 6 bases outside the gene matches. CDR1 and CDR2 (germline): DFQATT, SNEGSKA (reference sequence). The CDR3 has 14 residues. CDR3 sequence reads: CSASLAGSSGELFF. In nucleotides, the CDR3 is TGCAGTGCTAGCTTAGCGGGATCTTCCGGGGAGCTGTTTTTT.

The chain couples TRBV7-2 to TRBJ2-5; TRBD1 agrees at 7 bases. The CDR3 runs 16 residues. The V and J ends lost 5 bases and 2 bases, in that order; junction bases with no gene match: 11. The germline gives CDR1 SGHTA, CDR2 FQGNSA. CDR3 in DNA: TGTGCCAGCAGCCTCATGGGGACAGCTGGACAAGAGACCCAGTACTTC. It yields the protein CASSLMGTAGQETQYF.

This clonotype was detected many times. This chain joins TRBV6-1 and TRBJ2-2; D perhaps matches TRBD1 (5 bases). The CDR3 is made up of 16 amino acids. Germline V gene sequence: CDR1 MNHNS, CDR2 SASEGT. Trimming took off 6 bases at V and 5 bases at J, with 19 bases between the two ends. DNA of the CDR3: TGTGCCAGCAGACGAGGCAGGGTGATAGAAACCGGGGAGCTGTTTTTT. As protein: CASRRGRVIETGELFF.

The chain has TRBV4-1 and TRBJ2-3; 7 bases match TRBD2. CDR1 is MGHRA, CDR2 YSYEKL, per germline. This CDR3 is built from 17 residues. V trimming: 3 bases; J trimming: 3 bases; junction bases outside the gene matches: 12. DNA of the CDR3: TGCGCCAGCAGCCAGGAGATGGGGAGGGCGGAGACAGATACGCAGTATTTT. The encoded protein is CASSQEMGRAETDTQYF.

This clonotype was counted only a few times. The genes are TRBV21-1 and TRBJ2-4; the table names TRBD1, a call not compared with the DNA. TRBV21-1 corresponds to a pseudogene. CDR3 length: 14 residues. CDR3 protein: CASHTGFGKNIQYF. CDR3 coding DNA: TGTGCCAGTCATACAGGGTTTGGCAAAAACATTCAGTACTTC.

This clonotype has only a few counts. This chain joins TRBV20-1 and TRBJ2-7, with a possible D match to TRBD2 (6 bases). This CDR3 contains 13 residues. Deletions cut 4 bases from V and 6 bases from J, with 16 bases between. Germline V CDR1 and CDR2: DFQATT, SNEGSKA (reference sequence). The CDR3 reads CSAKLAQVGEQYF. The CDR3 DNA reads as TGCAGTGCTAAACTAGCACAGGTGGGCGAGCAGTACTTC.

The CDR3 DNA reads TGTGCCACCAGGTCATCAGGATCCTACGAGCAGTACTTC. Translating gives CATRSSGSYEQYF. The chain recombines TRBV15 with TRBJ2-7; D unclear. Per the germline V gene, CDR1 is LNHNV and CDR2 is YYDKDF (reference sequence). Trimming pared 6 bases from V and 1 base from J, leaving 10 bases between. This CDR3 comprises 13 residues.

This clonotype has a count of ten or more. The chain has TRBV27 and TRBJ2-1; tentative D call: TRBD1 (6 bases). Trimming shortened V by 5 bases and J by 2 bases, and 10 bases separated the two germline ends. Per germline, CDR1 MNHEY and CDR2 SMNVEV (reference sequence). The CDR3 totals 14 residues. The CDR3 coding sequence is TGTGCCAGCAGTCTACAGGGACCCTACAATGAGCAGTTCTTC. Translating gives CASSLQGPYNEQFF.

This rearrangement joins TRBV7-3 to TRBJ1-1; D may be TRBD1 (6 bases). V lost 5 bases, J lost 4 bases, and 17 bases lay in between. CDR1 is SGHTA and CDR2 is FQGTGA in the germline V gene. This CDR3 comprises 15 residues. DNA for the CDR3: TGTGCCAGCAGCCAAGGGGGGGGGTTGTTCACTGAAGCTTTCTTT. It specifies CASSQGGGLFTEAFF.

This clonotype was seen only a few times. The chain is built from TRBV28 and TRBJ2-2; D possibly corresponds to TRBD1 (6 bases). V was pared by 4 bases and J by 5 bases, with 8 bases between. CDR1 MDHEN and CDR2 SYDVKM come from the germline V gene. This CDR3 region has 13 residues. The CDR3 DNA is TGTGCCAGCAGTTCGACAGGTACCGGGGAGCTGTTTTTT. Amino acid sequence: CASSSTGTGELFF.

This clonotype has ten or more counts. V usage is TRBV7-9 and J usage is TRBJ2-3, with TRBD1 matching over 7 bases. The V segment lost 8 bases and the J segment 14 bases; nucleotides outside the gene matches: 10. From germline, CDR1 is SEHNR and CDR2 FQNEAQ (reference sequence). This CDR3 is 11 amino acids long. The CDR3 sequence is CASGPGQAGYF. As DNA, the CDR3 is TGTGCCAGCGGGCCAGGACAGGCTGGGTATTTT.

This clonotype was counted ten times or more. The V call is TRBV6-1, the J call TRBJ1-6; 7 nucleotides agree with TRBD1. The CDR3 covers 15 residues. The V gene end was trimmed by 2 bases and the J gene end by 7 bases; junction bases not matched to a gene: 5. Germline V gene sequence: CDR1 MNHNS, CDR2 SASEGT. In nucleotides, the CDR3 is TGTGCCAGCAGTGAACTGGACAGGAACAATTCACCCCTCCACTTT. Translating it yields CASSELDRNNSPLHF.

The CDR3 nucleotides are TGTGCCAGCAGCTTAGGTGGAGCGGGAGGTAGCACCGGGGAGCTGTTTTTT. Translating gives CASSLGGAGGSTGELFF. The chain has TRBV7-2 and TRBJ2-2, with 9 bases identical to TRBD2. Germline V gene data show CDR1 as SGHTA and CDR2 as FQGNSA. V was clipped by 1 base and J by 4 bases; unmatched bases: 7. The length of the CDR3 is 17 residues. The variable domain in full, completed from reference TRBV7-2 and TRBJ2-2, reads GAGVSQSPSNKVTEKGKDVELRCDPISGHTALYWYRQSLGQGLEFLIYFQGNSAPDKSGLPSDRFSAERTGGSVSTLTIQRTQQEDSAVYLCASSLGGAGGSTGELFFGEGSRLTVL.

Many counts were recorded for this clonotype. V gene TRBV6-1 combines with J gene TRBJ2-7; D may be TRBD1 (7 bases). CDR3 size: 13 residues. V dropped 11 bases and J dropped 3 bases, with 17 bases sitting between them. Germline V gene sequence: CDR1 MNHNS, CDR2 SASEGT. The DNA for the CDR3 is TGTGCCGGTACGGCGGGACAGAACTACGAGCAGTACTTC. Translating gives CAGTAGQNYEQYF.

CDR3: CASSLASSFGTQYF. CDR3 DNA: TGCGCCAGCAGCCTCGCATCATCCTTCGGGACCCAGTACTTC. The chain links TRBV5-1 to TRBJ2-5; D is uncertain. V lost 4 bases, J lost 7 bases, and 17 bases lay in between. Germline loops: CDR1 SGHRS, CDR2 YFSETQ. The CDR3 contains 14 residues.

This clonotype was found a few times. The rearrangement links TRBV15 to TRBJ1-1, with D possibly being TRBD1 (6 bases). The V end lost 5 bases, the J end lost 3 bases, and 10 bases lay between the germline ends. From germline, CDR1 is LNHNV and CDR2 YYDKDF (reference sequence). This CDR3 has 13 residues. The CDR3 DNA is TGTGCCACCAGCCAAAGGGGGGACACTGAAGCTTTCTTT. This translates into CATSQRGDTEAFF.

This clonotype has just a few counts. The chain employs TRBV12-3 or TRBV12-4 and TRBJ2-3; 7 nucleotides agree with TRBD2. The CDR3 consists of 11 residues. J was trimmed by 8 bases and V by 4 bases; bases with no gene match: 0. DNA of the CDR3: TGTGCCAGCAGTTGGGGGGGTACGCAGTATTTT. Translation: CASSWGGTQYF.